The text below deals with one T cell receptor (beta chain). Its antigen remains unknown. These data originate in a study of T cells after yellow fever vaccination. Notes on the study in general: A weaker secondary response peaked on day 5, the primary on day 15.

The germline CDR1 and CDR2 sequences are SEHNR and FQNEAQ (reference sequence). This CDR3 spans 16 amino acids. V shed 5 bases and J 4 bases; nucleotides not matched to a gene: 11. Template switching with 5'RACE generated the TCR cDNA and added a universal primer site and UMIs. One entry per CDR3 protein results from TCRdb running MiXCR on the 5' RACE reads. The repertoire holds some 320,000 distinct CDR3 sequences, with about 10% as singletons. V usage is TRBV7-9 and J usage is TRBJ1-1, with 9 bases fitting TRBD1. Sequencing was performed on CD4+ T cells sorted from PBMCs, taken 45 days after the yellow fever booster vaccination. The receptor's source is a man aged 18 to 35 who received the YFV17D yellow fever vaccine. The CDR3 region is CASSVVGRQGGTEAFF. The CDR3 DNA sequence: TGTGCCAGCAGCGTAGTAGGGAGACAGGGGGGCACTGAAGCTTTCTTT.